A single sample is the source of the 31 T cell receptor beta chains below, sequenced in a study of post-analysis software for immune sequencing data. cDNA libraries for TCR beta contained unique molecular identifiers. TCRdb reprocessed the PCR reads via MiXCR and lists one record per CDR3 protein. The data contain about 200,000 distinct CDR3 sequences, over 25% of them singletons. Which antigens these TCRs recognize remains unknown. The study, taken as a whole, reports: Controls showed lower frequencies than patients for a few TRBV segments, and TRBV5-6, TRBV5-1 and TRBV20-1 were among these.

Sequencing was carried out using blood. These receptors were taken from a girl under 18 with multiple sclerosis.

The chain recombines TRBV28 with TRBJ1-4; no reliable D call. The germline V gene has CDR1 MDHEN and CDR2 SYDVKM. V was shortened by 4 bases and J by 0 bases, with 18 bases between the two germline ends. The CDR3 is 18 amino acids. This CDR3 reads CASSSTRWQAATNEKLFF. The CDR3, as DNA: TGTGCCAGCAGTTCCACCCGATGGCAGGCCGCAACTAATGAAAAACTGTTTTTT.

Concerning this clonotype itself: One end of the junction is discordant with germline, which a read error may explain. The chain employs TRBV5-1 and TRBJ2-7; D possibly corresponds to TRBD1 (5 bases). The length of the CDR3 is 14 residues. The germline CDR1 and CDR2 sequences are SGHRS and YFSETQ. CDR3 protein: CASSSSGKQETQDF. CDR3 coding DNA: TGTGCCAGCAGCTCATCAGGGAAACAAGAGACCCAGGACTTC.

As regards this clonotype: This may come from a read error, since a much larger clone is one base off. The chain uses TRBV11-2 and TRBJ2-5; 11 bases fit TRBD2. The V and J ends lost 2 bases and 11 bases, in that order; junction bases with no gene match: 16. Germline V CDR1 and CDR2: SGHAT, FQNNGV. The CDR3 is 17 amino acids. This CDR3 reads CASSLTTLAGGYNEQYF. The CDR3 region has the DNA TGTGCCAGCAGCTTAACCACGCTAGCGGGGGGATACAATGAGCAGTACTTC.

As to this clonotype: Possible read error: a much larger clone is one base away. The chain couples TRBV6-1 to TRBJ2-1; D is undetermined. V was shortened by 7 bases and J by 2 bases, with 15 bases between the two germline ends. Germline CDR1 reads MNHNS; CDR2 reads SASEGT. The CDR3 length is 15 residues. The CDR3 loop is CASNIQYGPYNEQFF. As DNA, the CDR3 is TGTGCCAGCAATATCCAGTACGGCCCCTACAATGAGCAGTTCTTC.

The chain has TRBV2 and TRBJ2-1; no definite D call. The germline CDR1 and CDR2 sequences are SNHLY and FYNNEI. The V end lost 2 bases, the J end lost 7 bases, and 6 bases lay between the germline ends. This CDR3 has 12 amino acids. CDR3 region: CASSESLNEQFF. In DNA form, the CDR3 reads TGTGCCAGCAGTGAATCCCTTAATGAGCAGTTCTTC.

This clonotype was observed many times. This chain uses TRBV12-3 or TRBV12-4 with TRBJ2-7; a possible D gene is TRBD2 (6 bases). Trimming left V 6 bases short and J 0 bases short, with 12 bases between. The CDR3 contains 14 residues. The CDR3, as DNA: TGTGCCAGCAGGCTCAGCGGGCCCTCCTACGAGCAGTACTTC. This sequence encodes CASRLSGPSYEQYF.

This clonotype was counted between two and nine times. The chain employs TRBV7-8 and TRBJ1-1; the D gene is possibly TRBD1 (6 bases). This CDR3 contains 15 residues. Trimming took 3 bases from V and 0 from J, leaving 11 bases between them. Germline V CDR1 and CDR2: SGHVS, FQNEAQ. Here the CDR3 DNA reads TGTGCCAGCAGCTTCTCGGACAGCATGAACACTGAAGCTTTCTTT. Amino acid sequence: CASSFSDSMNTEAFF.

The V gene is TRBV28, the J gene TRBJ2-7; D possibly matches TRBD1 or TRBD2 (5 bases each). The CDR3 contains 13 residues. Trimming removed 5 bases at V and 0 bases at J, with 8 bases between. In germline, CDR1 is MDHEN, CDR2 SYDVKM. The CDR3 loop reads CASSPGSSYEQYF. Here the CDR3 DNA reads TGTGCCAGCAGTCCAGGGAGCTCCTACGAGCAGTACTTC. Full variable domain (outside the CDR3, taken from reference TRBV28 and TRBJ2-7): DVKVTQSSRYLVKRTGEKVFLECVQDMDHENMFWYRQDPGLGLRLIYFSYDVKMKEKGDIPEGYSVSREKKERFSLILESASTNQTSMYLCASSPGSSYEQYFGPGTRLTVT.

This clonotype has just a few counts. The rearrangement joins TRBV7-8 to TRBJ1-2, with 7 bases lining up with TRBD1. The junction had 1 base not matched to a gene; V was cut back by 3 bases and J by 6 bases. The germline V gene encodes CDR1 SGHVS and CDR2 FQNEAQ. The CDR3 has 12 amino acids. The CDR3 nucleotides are TGTGCCAGCAGCTTCGACAGGGATGGCTACACCTTC. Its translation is CASSFDRDGYTF.

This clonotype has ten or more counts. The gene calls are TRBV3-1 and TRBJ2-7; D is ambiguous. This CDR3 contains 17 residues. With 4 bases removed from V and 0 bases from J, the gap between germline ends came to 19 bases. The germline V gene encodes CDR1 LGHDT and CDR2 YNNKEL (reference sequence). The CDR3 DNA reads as TGTGCCAGCAGCCCATCTGCGGCCCGACCCCTCTCCTACGAGCAGTACTTC. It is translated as CASSPSAARPLSYEQYF.

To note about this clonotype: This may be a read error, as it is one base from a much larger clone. The CDR3 nucleotides read TGTGCTAGTGCCGTTAGTCTGGGCAATGAGCAGTACTTC. Translated: CASAVSLGNEQYF. This sequence joins TRBV12-5 and TRBJ2-7, with D unclear. The CDR3 has 13 residues. V was cut by 7 bases and J by 7 bases, with 17 bases left in between. From germline, CDR1 is LGHNT and CDR2 FRNRAP.

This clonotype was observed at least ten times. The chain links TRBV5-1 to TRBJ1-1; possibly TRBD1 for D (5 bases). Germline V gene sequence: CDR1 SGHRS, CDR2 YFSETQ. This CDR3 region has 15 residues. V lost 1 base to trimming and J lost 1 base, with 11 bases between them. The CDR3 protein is CASSLMGGSNTEAFF. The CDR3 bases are TGCGCCAGCAGCTTGATGGGGGGATCGAACACTGAAGCTTTCTTT.

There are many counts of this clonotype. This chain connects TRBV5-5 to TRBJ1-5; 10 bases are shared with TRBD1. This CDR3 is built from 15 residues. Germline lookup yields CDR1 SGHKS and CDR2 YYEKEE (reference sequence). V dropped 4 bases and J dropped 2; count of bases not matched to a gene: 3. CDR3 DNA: TGTGCCAGCAGCCGGACAGGGGGAGGCAATCAGCCCCAGCATTTT. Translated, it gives CASSRTGGGNQPQHF. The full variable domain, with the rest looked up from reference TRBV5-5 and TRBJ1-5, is DAGVTQSPTHLIKTRGQQVTLRCSPISGHKSVSWYQQVLGQGPQFIFQYYEKEERGRGNFPDRFSARQFPNYSSELNVNALLLGDSALYLCASSRTGGGNQPQHFGDGTRLSIL.

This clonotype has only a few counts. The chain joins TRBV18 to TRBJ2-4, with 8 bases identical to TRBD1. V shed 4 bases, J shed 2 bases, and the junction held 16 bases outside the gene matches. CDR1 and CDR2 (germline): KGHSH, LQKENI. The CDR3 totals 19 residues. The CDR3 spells CASSRGTRTGFNTKNIQYF. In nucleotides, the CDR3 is TGTGCCAGCTCACGCGGAACACGGACAGGGTTTAATACCAAAAACATTCAGTACTTC.

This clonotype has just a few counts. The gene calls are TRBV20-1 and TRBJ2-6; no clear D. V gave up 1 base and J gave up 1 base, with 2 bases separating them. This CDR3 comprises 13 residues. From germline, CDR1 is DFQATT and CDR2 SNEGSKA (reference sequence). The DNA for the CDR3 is TGCAGTGCTAGAGGGTCTGGGGCCAACGTCCTGACTTTC. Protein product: CSARGSGANVLTF.

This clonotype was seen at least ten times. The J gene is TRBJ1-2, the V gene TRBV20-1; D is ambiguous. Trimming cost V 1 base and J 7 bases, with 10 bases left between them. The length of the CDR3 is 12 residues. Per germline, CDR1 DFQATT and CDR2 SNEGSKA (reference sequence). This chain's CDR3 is CSARVGTAGYTF. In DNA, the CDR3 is TGCAGTGCTAGAGTTGGTACGGCTGGCTACACCTTC.

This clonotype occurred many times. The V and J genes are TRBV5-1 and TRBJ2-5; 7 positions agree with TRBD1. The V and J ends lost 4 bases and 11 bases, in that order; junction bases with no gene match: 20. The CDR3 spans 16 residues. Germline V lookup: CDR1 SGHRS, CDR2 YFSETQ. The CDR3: CASSVKPGQTLLGQYF. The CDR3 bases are TGCGCCAGCAGCGTAAAACCGGGACAGACTCTCTTGGGGCAGTACTTC. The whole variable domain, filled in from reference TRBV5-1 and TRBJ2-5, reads KAGVTQTPRYLIKTRGQQVTLSCSPISGHRSVSWYQQTPGQGLQFLFEYFSETQRNKGNFPGRFSGRQFSNSRSEMNVSTLELGDSALYLCASSVKPGQTLLGQYFGPGTRLLVL.

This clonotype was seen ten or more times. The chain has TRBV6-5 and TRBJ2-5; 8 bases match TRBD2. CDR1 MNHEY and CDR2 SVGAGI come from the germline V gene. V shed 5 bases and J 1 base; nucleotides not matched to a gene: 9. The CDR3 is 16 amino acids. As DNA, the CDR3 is TGTGCCAGCAGTCAACTCGGGGGGGACGCCCAAGAGACCCAGTACTTC. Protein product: CASSQLGGDAQETQYF.

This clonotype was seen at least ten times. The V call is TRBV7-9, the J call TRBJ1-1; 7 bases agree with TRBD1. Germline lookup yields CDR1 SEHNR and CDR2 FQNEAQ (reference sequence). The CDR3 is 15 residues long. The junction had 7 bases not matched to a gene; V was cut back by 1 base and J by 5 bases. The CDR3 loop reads CASSLDRGRLTEAFF. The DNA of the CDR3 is TGTGCCAGCAGCTTAGATAGGGGGCGCTTGACTGAAGCTTTCTTT.

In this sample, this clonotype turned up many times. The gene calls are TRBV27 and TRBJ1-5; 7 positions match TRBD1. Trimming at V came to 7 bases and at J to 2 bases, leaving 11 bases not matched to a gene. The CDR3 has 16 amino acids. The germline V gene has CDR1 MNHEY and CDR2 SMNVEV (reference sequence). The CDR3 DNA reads TGTGCCAGCAACCCAGGGGGGGCAGGGGGCAATCAGCCCCAGCATTTT. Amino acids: CASNPGGAGGNQPQHF.

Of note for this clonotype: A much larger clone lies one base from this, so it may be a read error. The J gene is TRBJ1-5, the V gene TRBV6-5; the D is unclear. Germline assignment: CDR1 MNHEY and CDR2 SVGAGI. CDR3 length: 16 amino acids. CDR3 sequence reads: CANSYGPRYSNQPQHF. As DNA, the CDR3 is TGTGCCAACAGTTACGGACCGAGATATAGCAATCAGCCCCAGCATTTT.

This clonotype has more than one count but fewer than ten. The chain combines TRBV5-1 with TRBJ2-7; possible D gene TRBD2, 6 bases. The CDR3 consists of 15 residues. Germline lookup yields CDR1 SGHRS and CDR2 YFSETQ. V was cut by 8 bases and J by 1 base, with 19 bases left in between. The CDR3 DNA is TGCGCCAGTAGCGTCTCCGGGACTCAATCCTACGAGCAGTACTTC. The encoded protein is CASSVSGTQSYEQYF. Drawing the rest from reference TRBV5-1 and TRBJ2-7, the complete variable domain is KAGVTQTPRYLIKTRGQQVTLSCSPISGHRSVSWYQQTPGQGLQFLFEYFSETQRNKGNFPGRFSGRQFSNSRSEMNVSTLELGDSALYLCASSVSGTQSYEQYFGPGTRLTVT.

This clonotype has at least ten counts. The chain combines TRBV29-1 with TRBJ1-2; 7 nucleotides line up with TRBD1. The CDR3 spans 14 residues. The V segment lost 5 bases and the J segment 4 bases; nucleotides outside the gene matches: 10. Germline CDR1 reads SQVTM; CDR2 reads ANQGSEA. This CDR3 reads CSVIVTGSLYGYTF. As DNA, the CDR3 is TGCAGCGTTATCGTGACAGGGAGTCTCTATGGCTACACCTTC.

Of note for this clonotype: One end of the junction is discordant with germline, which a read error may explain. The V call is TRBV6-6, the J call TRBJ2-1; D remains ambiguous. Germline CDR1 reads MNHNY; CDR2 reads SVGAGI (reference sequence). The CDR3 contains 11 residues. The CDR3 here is CASSDSSEQFF. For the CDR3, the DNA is TGTGCCAGCAGCGACTCCTCAGAGCAGTTCTTT.

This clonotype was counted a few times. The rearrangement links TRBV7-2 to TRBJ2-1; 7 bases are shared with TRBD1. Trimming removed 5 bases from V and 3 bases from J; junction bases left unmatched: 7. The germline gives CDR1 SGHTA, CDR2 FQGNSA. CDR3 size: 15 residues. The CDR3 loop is CASSLRDSLYNEQFF. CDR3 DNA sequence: TGTGCCAGCAGCCTCCGGGACAGCCTCTACAATGAGCAGTTCTTC.

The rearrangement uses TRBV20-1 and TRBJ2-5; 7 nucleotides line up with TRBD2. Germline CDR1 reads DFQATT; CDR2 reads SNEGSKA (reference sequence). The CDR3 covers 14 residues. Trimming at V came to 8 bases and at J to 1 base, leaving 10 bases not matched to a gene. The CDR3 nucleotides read TGCAGTCCGCCGGGGGGTAGGGGCCAAGAGACCCAGTACTTC. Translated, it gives CSPPGGRGQETQYF.

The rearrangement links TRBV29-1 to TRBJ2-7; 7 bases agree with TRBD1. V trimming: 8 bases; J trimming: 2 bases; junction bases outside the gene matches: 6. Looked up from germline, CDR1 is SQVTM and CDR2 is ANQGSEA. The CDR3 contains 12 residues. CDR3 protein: CSSRDSPYEQYF. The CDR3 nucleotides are TGCAGCTCACGGGACAGCCCCTACGAGCAGTACTTC.

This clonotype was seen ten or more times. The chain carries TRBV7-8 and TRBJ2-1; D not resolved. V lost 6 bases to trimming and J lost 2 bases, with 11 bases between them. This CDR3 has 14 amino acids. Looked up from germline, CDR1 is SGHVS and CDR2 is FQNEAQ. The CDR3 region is CASSIGQTYNEQFF. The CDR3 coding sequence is TGTGCCAGCAGTATTGGGCAGACCTACAATGAGCAGTTCTTC.

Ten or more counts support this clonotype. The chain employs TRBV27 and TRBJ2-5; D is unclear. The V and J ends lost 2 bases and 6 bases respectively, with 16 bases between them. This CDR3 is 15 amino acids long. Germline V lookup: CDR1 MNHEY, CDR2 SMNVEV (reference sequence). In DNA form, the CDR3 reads TGTGCCAGCAGTTTAAGCTCCGGGTTCAGTCAGACCCAGTACTTC. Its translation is CASSLSSGFSQTQYF.

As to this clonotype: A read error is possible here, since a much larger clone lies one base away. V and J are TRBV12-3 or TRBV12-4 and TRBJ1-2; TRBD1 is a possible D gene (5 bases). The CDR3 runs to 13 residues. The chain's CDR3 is CASSLEQGYDYTF. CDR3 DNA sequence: TGTGCCAGCAGTTTGGAGCAGGGCTATGACTACACCTTC.

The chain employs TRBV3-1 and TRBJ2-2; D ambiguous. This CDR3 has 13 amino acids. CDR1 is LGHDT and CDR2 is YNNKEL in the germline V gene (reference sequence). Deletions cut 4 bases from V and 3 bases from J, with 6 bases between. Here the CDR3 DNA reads TGTGCCAGCAGCCCGCTGCACACCGGGGAGCTGTTTTTT. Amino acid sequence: CASSPLHTGELFF.